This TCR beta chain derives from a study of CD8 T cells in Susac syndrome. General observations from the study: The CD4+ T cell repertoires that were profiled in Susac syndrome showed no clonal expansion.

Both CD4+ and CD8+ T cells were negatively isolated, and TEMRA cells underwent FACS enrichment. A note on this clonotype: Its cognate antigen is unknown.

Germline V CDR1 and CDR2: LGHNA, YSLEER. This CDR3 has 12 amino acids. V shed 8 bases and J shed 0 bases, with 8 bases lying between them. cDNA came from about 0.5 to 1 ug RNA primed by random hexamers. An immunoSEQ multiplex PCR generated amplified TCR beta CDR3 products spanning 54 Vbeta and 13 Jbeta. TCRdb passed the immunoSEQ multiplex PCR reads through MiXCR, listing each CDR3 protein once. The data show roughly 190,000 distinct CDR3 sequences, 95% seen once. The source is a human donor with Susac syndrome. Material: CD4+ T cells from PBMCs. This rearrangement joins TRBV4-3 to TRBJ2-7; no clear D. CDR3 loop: CASPKDSYEQYF. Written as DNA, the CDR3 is TGCGCCAGCCCGAAAGACTCCTACGAGCAGTACTTC.